One and the same sample provided the 29 T cell receptor beta chains below, sequenced in a study of T cell responses to AZD1222 COVID-19 vaccine (dated by TCRdb to the early 2020s). The sample's time point label is to be understood as: baseline before first vaccination. The library came from the immunoSEQ multiplex PCR assay. Entries here come from immuneACCESS through TCRdb and include only in-frame sequences with V and J called. Some clones fail to appear in such tables; in the studies checked, an unresolved V gene covers under half of the shortfall, and the cause of the remainder is unknown. The sample has some 140,000 clones on record, more than 75% of them singletons. The biggest ten clones account for under 20% of the sample. The sample in question was peripheral blood, obtained on day 0 of AZD1222 vaccination. These receptors were taken from an adult in good health.

The J gene is TRBJ2-1, the V gene TRBV12-1; TRBD2 is taken as the D call from the table, unchecked against the DNA. TRBV12-1 is described as a pseudogene. The CDR3 runs to 14 residues. The DNA for the CDR3 is TGTGCCACCCTGAGACTAGGGAGGTCCAATGAGCAGTTCTTC. Amino acid sequence: CATLRLGRSNEQFF.

The chain employs TRBV9 and TRBJ1-1, with D tentatively TRBD1 (5 bases). The V end was cut by 3 bases, the J end by 1 base, with 13 bases between. Germline V gene data show CDR1 as SGDLS and CDR2 as YYNGEE. The length of the CDR3 is 15 residues. The CDR3 spells CASSARGTGNTEAFF. The CDR3 nucleotides are TGTGCCAGCAGCGCCCGCGGGACGGGGAACACTGAAGCTTTCTTT.

The chain is built from TRBV5-1 and TRBJ2-7; TRBD1 might be the D (6 bases). The V gene's germline CDR1 is SGHRS and CDR2 YFSETQ. CDR3 length: 14 residues. The V end lost 7 bases, the J end lost 7 bases, and 21 bases lay between the germline ends. As DNA, the CDR3 is TGCGCCAGCCGATTGATGGGGGCCTCTGGGGAGCAGTACTTC. It encodes CASRLMGASGEQYF. Full variable domain (remainder filled in from reference TRBV5-1 and TRBJ2-7): KAGVTQTPRYLIKTRGQQVTLSCSPISGHRSVSWYQQTPGQGLQFLFEYFSETQRNKGNFPGRFSGRQFSNSRSEMNVSTLELGDSALYLCASRLMGASGEQYFGPGTRLTVT.

The chain has TRBV9 and TRBJ1-3; D unclear. Deletions cut 1 base from V and 1 base from J, with 6 bases between. Germline CDR1 reads SGDLS; CDR2 reads YYNGEE. The CDR3 has 14 residues. DNA of the CDR3: TGTGCCAGCAGCGTACGAAATTCTGGAAACACCATATATTTT. Translated: CASSVRNSGNTIYF.

The V call is TRBV3-1 (or the pseudogene TRBV3-2), the J call TRBJ1-5, with D possibly TRBD1 on 6 matching bases. Per the germline V gene, CDR1 is LGHDT and CDR2 is YNNKEL (reference sequence). V lost 1 base and J 0 bases, leaving 7 bases between the germline ends. The CDR3 is 15 amino acids. The CDR3 DNA is TGTGCCAGCAGCCAAGGACAGGTTAGCAATCAGCCCCAGCATTTT. Residues: CASSQGQVSNQPQHF.

V gene TRBV19 combines with J gene TRBJ2-5; 11 bases map to TRBD1. The J segment lost 3 bases and the V segment lost 10 bases, leaving 4 bases of the junction unmatched. The CDR3 covers 13 residues. Germline V gene sequence: CDR1 LNHDA, CDR2 SQIVND (reference sequence). CDR3: CATTGQGEETQYF. The CDR3 DNA follows: TGTGCCACCACGGGACAGGGGGAAGAGACCCAGTACTTC.

V and J are TRBV19 and TRBJ1-5; 9 bases are a match to TRBD1. There are 13 residues in the CDR3. J lost 9 bases, V lost 9 bases, and 9 bases had no gene match. Germline assignment: CDR1 LNHDA and CDR2 SQIVND (reference sequence). The CDR3 coding sequence is TGTGCCAGCCAGGGACAGGGAGGGGGGCCCCAGCATTTT. Translation: CASQGQGGGPQHF.

The chain employs TRBV7-2 and TRBJ2-7, with D maybe TRBD2 (5 bases). Germline assignment: CDR1 SGHTA and CDR2 FQGNSA. This CDR3 has 14 amino acids. Trimming removed 2 bases from V and 5 bases from J, with 13 bases in between. CDR3 residues: CASSLFASQDEQYF. The CDR3 DNA follows: TGTGCCAGCAGCTTATTTGCTAGCCAAGACGAGCAGTACTTC.

The rearrangement joins TRBV5-5 to TRBJ2-2; D is uncertain. CDR3 length equals 14 residues. Trimming left V 5 bases short and J 1 base short, with 9 bases between. CDR1 SGHKS and CDR2 YYEKEE come from the germline V gene (reference sequence). For the CDR3, the DNA is TGTGCCAGCAGGGTAGCTGGGAACACCGGGGAGCTGTTTTTT. As protein: CASRVAGNTGELFF. The full variable domain, in which reference TRBV5-5 and TRBJ2-2 provide the parts outside the CDR3, is DAGVTQSPTHLIKTRGQQVTLRCSPISGHKSVSWYQQVLGQGPQFIFQYYEKEERGRGNFPDRFSARQFPNYSSELNVNALLLGDSALYLCASRVAGNTGELFFGEGSRLTVL.

This clone has just a few counts. The chain combines TRBV4-1 with TRBJ2-3; the D gene could be TRBD1 or TRBD2 (5 bases each). Germline loops: CDR1 MGHRA, CDR2 YSYEKL. Trimming removed 3 bases from V and 0 bases from J, with 13 bases in between. This CDR3 region has 16 residues. CDR3 in amino acids: CASSHGAGGSTDTQYF. In DNA, the CDR3 is TGCGCCAGCAGCCATGGAGCTGGGGGAAGCACAGATACGCAGTATTTT.

This sequence joins TRBV30 and TRBJ1-3; 7 bases are a match to TRBD1. CDR1 and CDR2 from the germline V gene are GTSNPN and SVGIG (reference sequence). This CDR3 has 14 amino acids. The ends lost 5 bases at V and 4 bases at J; junction bases unmatched: 8. The CDR3 sequence: CAWSLQGSGNTIYF. The CDR3 coding sequence is TGTGCCTGGTCACTACAGGGGTCAGGAAACACCATATATTTT.

This clone came up once. The chain is built from TRBV24-1 and TRBJ2-3; D unclear. Germline V CDR1 and CDR2: KGHDR, SFDVKD. The CDR3 loop spans 15 amino acids. The V end lost 3 bases, the J end lost 1 base, and 10 bases lay between the germline ends. CDR3 DNA: TGTGCCACCAGTGATCCCATCGGTGGCACAGATACGCAGTATTTT. This codes for CATSDPIGGTDTQYF.

This clone has a single count. The V call is TRBV27, the J call TRBJ2-1; D not resolved. This CDR3 is built from 17 residues. Looked up from germline, CDR1 is MNHEY and CDR2 is SMNVEV (reference sequence). With 6 bases removed from V and 2 bases from J, the gap between germline ends came to 20 bases. This chain's CDR3 is CASSLRPGSNPYNEQFF. In DNA, the CDR3 is TGTGCCAGCAGCCTACGGCCAGGCTCCAACCCCTACAATGAGCAGTTCTTC.

This clone was detected once. The J gene is TRBJ1-1, the V gene TRBV12-3 or TRBV12-4, with D unresolved. The CDR3 runs 13 residues. The V end lost 7 bases, the J end lost 0 bases, and 9 bases lay between the germline ends. The CDR3 coding sequence is TGTGCCAGCAAGGTCTACCTGAACACTGAAGCTTTCTTT. As protein: CASKVYLNTEAFF.

The V and J genes are TRBV5-1 and TRBJ2-7; D may be TRBD2 (7 bases). Germline CDR1 is SGHRS and CDR2 is YFSETQ. CDR3 length equals 15 residues. Trimming stripped 0 bases from V and 2 bases from J, with 12 bases between. The CDR3 loop is CASSLDGGGPYEQYF. CDR3 in DNA: TGCGCCAGCAGCTTGGATGGGGGGGGCCCCTACGAGCAGTACTTC.

The J gene is TRBJ2-5, the V gene TRBV19; TRBD1 aligns across 8 bases. This CDR3 is 14 amino acids long. V shed 5 bases, J shed 4 bases, and the junction held 6 bases outside the gene matches. CDR1 and CDR2 (germline): LNHDA, SQIVND (reference sequence). CDR3 residues: CASSVGQGRETQYF. CDR3 in DNA: TGTGCCAGTAGTGTAGGACAGGGTCGAGAGACCCAGTACTTC.

The chain employs TRBV7-9 and TRBJ1-2; TRBD1 matches 7 bases. Germline CDR1 SEHNR, CDR2 FQNEAQ (reference sequence). The trim removed 5 bases at V and 4 bases at J, leaving 10 bases unmatched. This CDR3 comprises 15 residues. The CDR3 sequence is CASSTTGVVTYGYTF. The CDR3 nucleotides read TGTGCCAGCAGCACAACAGGGGTTGTCACCTATGGCTACACCTTC.

The CDR3 sequence is CASSYSSGAGNTIYF. DNA of the CDR3: TGTGCCAGCAGTTACTCGTCGGGAGCCGGAAACACCATATATTTT. The V call is TRBV6-5, the J call TRBJ1-3; no clear D gene. Trimming took 0 bases from V and 4 from J, leaving 10 bases between them. The germline CDR1 and CDR2 sequences are MNHEY and SVGAGI. The CDR3 is 15 amino acids.

The chain recombines TRBV5-1 with TRBJ1-3; 9 nucleotides agree with TRBD1. J lost 0 bases, V lost 2 bases, and 3 bases had no gene match. Germline-derived CDR1 and CDR2 are SGHRS and YFSETQ. The CDR3 sequence is 16 residues long. The CDR3 nucleotides are TGCGCCAGCAGCTTACAGACAGGGGGCTCTGGAAACACCATATATTTT. The encoded protein is CASSLQTGGSGNTIYF.

The chain is built from TRBV5-5 and TRBJ2-7; 8 bases are a match to TRBD1. In germline, CDR1 is SGHKS, CDR2 YYEKEE (reference sequence). This CDR3 has 15 amino acids. The J segment lost 6 bases and the V segment lost 3 bases, leaving 11 bases of the junction unmatched. This CDR3 reads CASSWGDRPPSEQYF. For the CDR3, the DNA is TGTGCCAGCAGCTGGGGGGACAGGCCGCCGAGCGAGCAGTACTTC.

V is TRBV7-2 and J is TRBJ2-3, with D perhaps TRBD2 (6 bases). CDR3 length: 15 residues. Per the germline V gene, CDR1 is SGHTA and CDR2 is FQGNSA. Trimming took 2 bases from V and 2 from J, leaving 11 bases between them. CDR3 in DNA: TGTGCCAGCAGCTTATATGGGACTGTCACAGATACGCAGTATTTT. This translates into CASSLYGTVTDTQYF.

This clone appeared a single time. The chain carries TRBV11-2 and TRBJ2-3; perhaps TRBD1 as D (6 bases). V lost 2 bases and J lost 4, with 7 bases in between. This CDR3 has 13 residues. The germline V gene has CDR1 SGHAT and CDR2 FQNNGV. The CDR3 DNA reads as TGTGCCAGCAGCTTAACAGGGTCAGATACGCAGTATTTT. Its protein is CASSLTGSDTQYF.

The V gene is TRBV4-3, the J gene TRBJ1-1; no firm D call. The CDR3 totals 13 residues. V lost 4 bases, J lost 1 base, and 7 bases lay in between. Germline CDR1 reads LGHNA; CDR2 reads YSLEER. The CDR3 bases are TGCGCCAGCAGCCGAAGATCGAACACTGAAGCTTTCTTT. Translation: CASSRRSNTEAFF.

J is TRBJ1-5 and V is TRBV30, with a weak D call TRBD1 (6 bases). In germline, CDR1 is GTSNPN, CDR2 SVGIG (reference sequence). V dropped 5 bases and J dropped 4 bases, with 9 bases sitting between them. The CDR3 extends over 12 amino acids. In DNA, the CDR3 is TGTGCCTGGTCCGGGACAAATCAGCCCCAGCATTTT. The encoded protein is CAWSGTNQPQHF.

The CDR3 coding sequence is TGCGCCAGCAGACCAACACCAGGGACAGGGGCCTCTCAGCAGTACTTC. Translated: CASRPTPGTGASQQYF. The J gene is TRBJ2-7, the V gene TRBV5-1; TRBD1 matches 10 bases. From germline, CDR1 is SGHRS and CDR2 YFSETQ. The CDR3 runs 16 residues. Trimming took 5 bases from V and 8 from J; bases not matched to a gene: 16.

V gene TRBV9 combines with J gene TRBJ2-6; the D is unclear. The CDR3 sequence is 13 residues long. In germline, CDR1 is SGDLS, CDR2 YYNGEE. Trimming removed 4 bases at V and 0 bases at J, with 2 bases between. This CDR3 reads CASSNSGANVLTF. CDR3 coding DNA: TGTGCCAGCAGCAACTCTGGGGCCAACGTCCTGACTTTC.

As concerns this clone: Other DNA sequences of this sample code for an identical CDR3. This chain connects TRBV2 to TRBJ2-7; D gene unclear. The CDR3 spans 12 residues. Germline-derived CDR1 and CDR2 are SNHLY and FYNNEI. V dropped 1 base and J dropped 1 base, with 2 bases sitting between them. This chain's CDR3 is CASSEGSYEQYF. The CDR3 region has the DNA TGTGCCAGCAGTGAAGGATCCTACGAGCAGTACTTC. The full variable domain, in which reference TRBV2 and TRBJ2-7 provide the parts outside the CDR3, is EPEVTQTPSHQVTQMGQEVILRCVPISNHLYFYWYRQILGQKVEFLVSFYNNEISEKSEIFDDQFSVERPDGSNFTLKIRSTKLEDSAMYFCASSEGSYEQYFGPGTRLTVT.

The chain links TRBV28 to TRBJ1-2; D may be TRBD1 (5 bases). V lost 3 bases, J lost 5 bases, and 13 bases lay in between. CDR1 and CDR2 from the germline V gene are MDHEN and SYDVKM. The CDR3 is made up of 14 amino acids. CDR3 loop: CASSLTGTVYGYTF. The CDR3 DNA sequence: TGTGCCAGCAGTTTGACCGGGACGGTTTATGGCTACACCTTC.

This rearrangement joins TRBV10-2 to TRBJ2-4, with D possibly being TRBD1 or TRBD2 (5 bases each). CDR1 WSHSY and CDR2 SAAADI come from the germline V gene. The CDR3 spans 16 residues. V lost 5 bases, J lost 2 bases, and 16 bases lay in between. The CDR3 DNA sequence: TGCGCCAGCAGTCCGAGGGGCAGTGAGTCCAAAAACATTCAGTACTTC. This encodes CASSPRGSESKNIQYF.